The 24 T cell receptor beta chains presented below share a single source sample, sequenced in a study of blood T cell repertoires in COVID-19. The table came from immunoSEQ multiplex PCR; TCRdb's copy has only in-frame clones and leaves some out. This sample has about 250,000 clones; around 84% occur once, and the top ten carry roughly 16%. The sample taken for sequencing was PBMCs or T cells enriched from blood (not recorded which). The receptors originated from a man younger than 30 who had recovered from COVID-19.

As DNA, the CDR3 is TGCGCCAGCAGCTTTTGGGGGCAGGGTGGCGTGGGGCAAGCTTTCTTT. It codes for CASSFWGQGGVGQAFF. This chain links TRBV5-1 with TRBJ1-1; D may be TRBD1 (6 bases). The CDR3 runs 16 residues. Germline CDR1 SGHRS, CDR2 YFSETQ. Trimming took off 2 bases at V and 9 bases at J, with 23 bases between the two ends.

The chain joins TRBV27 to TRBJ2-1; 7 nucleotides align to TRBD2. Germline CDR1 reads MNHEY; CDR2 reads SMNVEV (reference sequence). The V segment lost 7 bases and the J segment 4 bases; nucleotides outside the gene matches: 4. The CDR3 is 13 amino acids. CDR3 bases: TGTGCCAGCACTAGCGGAGGGTACAATGAGCAGTTCTTC. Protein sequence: CASTSGGYNEQFF.

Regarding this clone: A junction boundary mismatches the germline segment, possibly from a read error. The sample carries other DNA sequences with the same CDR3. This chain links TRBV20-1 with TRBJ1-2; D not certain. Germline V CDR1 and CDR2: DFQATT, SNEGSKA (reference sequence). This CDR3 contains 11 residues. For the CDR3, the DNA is TGCAGTGCCAGAGGCGACTATGGCTACACCTTC. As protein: CSARGDYGYTF.

The DNA of the CDR3 is TGTGCCAGCAGCTCCACAGGGGGCTCGGGCAATGAGCAGTTCTTC. This codes for CASSSTGGSGNEQFF. The chain joins TRBV7-8 to TRBJ2-1; 9 bases fit TRBD1. CDR1 SGHVS and CDR2 FQNEAQ come from the germline V gene. CDR3 length equals 15 residues. J was trimmed by 6 bases and V by 4 bases; bases with no gene match: 7.

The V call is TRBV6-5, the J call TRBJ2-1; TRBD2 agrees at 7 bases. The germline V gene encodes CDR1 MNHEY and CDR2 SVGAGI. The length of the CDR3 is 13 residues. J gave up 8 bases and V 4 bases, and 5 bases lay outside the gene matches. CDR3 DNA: TGTGCCAGCAGTTCACGACTAGCCGATGAGCAGTTCTTC. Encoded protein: CASSSRLADEQFF.

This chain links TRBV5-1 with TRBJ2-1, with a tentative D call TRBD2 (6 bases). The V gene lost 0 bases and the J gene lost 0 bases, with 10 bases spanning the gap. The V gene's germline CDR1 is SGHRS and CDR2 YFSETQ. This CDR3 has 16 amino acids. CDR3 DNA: TGCGCCAGCAGCTTGGGACTAGGGAGCTCCTACAATGAGCAGTTCTTC. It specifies CASSLGLGSSYNEQFF.

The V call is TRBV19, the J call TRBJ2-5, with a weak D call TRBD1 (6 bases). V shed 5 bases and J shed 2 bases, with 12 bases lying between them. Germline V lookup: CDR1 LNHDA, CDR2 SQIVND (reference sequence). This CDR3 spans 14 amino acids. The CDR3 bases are TGTGCCAGTAGTGTGGGACAAAAGCAAGAGACCCAGTACTTC. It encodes CASSVGQKQETQYF.

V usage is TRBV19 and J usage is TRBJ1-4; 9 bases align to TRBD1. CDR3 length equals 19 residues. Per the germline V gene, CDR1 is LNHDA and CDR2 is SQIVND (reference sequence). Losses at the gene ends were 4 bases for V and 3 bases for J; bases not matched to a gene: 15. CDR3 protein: CASSTLPGQGLAPNEKLFF. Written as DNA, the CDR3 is TGTGCCAGTAGTACCTTACCGGGACAGGGATTGGCACCTAATGAAAAACTGTTTTTT. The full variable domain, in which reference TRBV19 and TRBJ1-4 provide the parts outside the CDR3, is DGGITQSPKYLFRKEGQNVTLSCEQNLNHDAMYWYRQDPGQGLRLIYYSQIVNDFQKGDIAEGYSVSREKKESFPLTVTSAQKNPTAFYLCASSTLPGQGLAPNEKLFFGSGTQLSVL.

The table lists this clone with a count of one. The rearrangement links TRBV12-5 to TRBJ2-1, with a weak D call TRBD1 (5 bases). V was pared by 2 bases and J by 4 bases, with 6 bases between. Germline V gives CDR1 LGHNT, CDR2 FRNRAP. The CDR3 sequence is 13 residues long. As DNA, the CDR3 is TGTGCTAGTGGTTTGAACAGGTACAATGAGCAGTTCTTC. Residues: CASGLNRYNEQFF.

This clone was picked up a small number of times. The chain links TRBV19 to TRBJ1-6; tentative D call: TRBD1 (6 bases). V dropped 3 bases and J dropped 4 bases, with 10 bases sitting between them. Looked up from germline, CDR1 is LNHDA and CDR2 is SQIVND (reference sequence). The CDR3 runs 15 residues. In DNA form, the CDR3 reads TGTGCCAGTAGTATGCCCGGACAGTATAATTCACCCCTCCACTTT. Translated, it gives CASSMPGQYNSPLHF.

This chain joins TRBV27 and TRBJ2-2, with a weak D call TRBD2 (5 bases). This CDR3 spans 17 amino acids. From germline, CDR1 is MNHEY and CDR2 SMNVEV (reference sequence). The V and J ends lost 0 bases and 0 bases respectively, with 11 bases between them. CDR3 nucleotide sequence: TGTGCCAGCAGTTTATCTGGCGGGCCGACGAACACCGGGGAGCTGTTTTTT. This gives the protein CASSLSGGPTNTGELFF.

CDR3 in amino acids: CASSEGTGETEAFF. CDR3 bases: TGTGCCAGCAGTGAGGGGACAGGGGAGACTGAAGCTTTCTTT. The chain is built from TRBV25-1 and TRBJ1-1; 10 bases are shared with TRBD1. With 3 bases clipped from V and 5 bases from J, the junction kept 3 bases outside the gene matches. CDR1 MGHDK and CDR2 SYGVNS come from the germline V gene. The CDR3 runs 14 residues.

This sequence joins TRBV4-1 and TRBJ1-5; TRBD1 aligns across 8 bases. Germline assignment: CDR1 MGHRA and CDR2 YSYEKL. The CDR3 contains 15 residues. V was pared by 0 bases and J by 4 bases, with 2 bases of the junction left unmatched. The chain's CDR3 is CASSQEQGGNQPQHF. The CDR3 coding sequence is TGCGCCAGCAGCCAAGAACAGGGGGGAAATCAGCCCCAGCATTTT.

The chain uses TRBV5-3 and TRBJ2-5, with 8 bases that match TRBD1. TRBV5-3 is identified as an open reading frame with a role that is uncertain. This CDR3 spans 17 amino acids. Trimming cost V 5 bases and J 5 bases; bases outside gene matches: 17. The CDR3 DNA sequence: TGTGCCAGAAGTCGTATACCCCAGGGGGCGCGAGGGGAGACCCAGTACTTC. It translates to CARSRIPQGARGETQYF.

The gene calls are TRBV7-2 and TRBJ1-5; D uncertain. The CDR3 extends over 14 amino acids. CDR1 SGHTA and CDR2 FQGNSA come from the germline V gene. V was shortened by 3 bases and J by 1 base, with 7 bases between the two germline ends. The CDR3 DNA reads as TGTGCCAGCAGCTTGGTGACAAGCAATCAGCCCCAGCATTTT. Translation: CASSLVTSNQPQHF.

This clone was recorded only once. The CDR3 here is CASSLHLGARGGNQPQHF. The CDR3 coding sequence is TGCGCCAGCAGCCTCCACTTGGGGGCTCGAGGGGGCAATCAGCCCCAGCATTTT. This chain connects TRBV4-1 to TRBJ1-5; perhaps TRBD1 as D (6 bases). This CDR3 contains 18 residues. Germline CDR1 is MGHRA and CDR2 is YSYEKL. The V end was cut by 4 bases, the J end by 2 bases, with 21 bases between.

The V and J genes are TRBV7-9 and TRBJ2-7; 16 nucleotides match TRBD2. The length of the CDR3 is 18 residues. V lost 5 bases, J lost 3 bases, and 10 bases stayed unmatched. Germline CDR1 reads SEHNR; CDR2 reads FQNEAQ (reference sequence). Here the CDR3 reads CASSGPGLAGGPLYEQYF. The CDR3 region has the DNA TGTGCCAGCAGCGGTCCGGGACTAGCGGGGGGGCCTCTCTACGAGCAGTACTTC.

For the CDR3, the DNA is TGTGCCAGCAGCAAAGGGGGACAGGGGAACACTGAAGCTTTCTTT. Amino acid sequence: CASSKGGQGNTEAFF. The chain recombines TRBV21-1 with TRBJ1-1; the D call TRBD1 from the table was never checked on the DNA. TRBV21-1 is a recognized pseudogene. This CDR3 region has 15 residues.

CDR3 protein: CAISVQGGLNTEAFF. In DNA, the CDR3 is TGTGCCATCAGTGTTCAGGGGGGCTTGAACACTGAAGCTTTCTTT. V gene TRBV10-3 combines with J gene TRBJ1-1; the match to TRBD1 covers 7 bases. The CDR3 loop spans 15 amino acids. Germline CDR1 ENHRY, CDR2 SYGVKD. Trimming removed 4 bases from V and 0 bases from J; junction bases left unmatched: 5.

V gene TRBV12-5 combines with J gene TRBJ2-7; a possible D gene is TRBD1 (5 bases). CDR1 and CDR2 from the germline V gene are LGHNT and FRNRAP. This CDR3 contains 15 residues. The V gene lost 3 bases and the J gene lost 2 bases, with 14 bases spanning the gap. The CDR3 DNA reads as TGTGCTAGTGGTTTACGGCAGGGTCTCGCCTACGAGCAGTACTTC. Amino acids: CASGLRQGLAYEQYF.

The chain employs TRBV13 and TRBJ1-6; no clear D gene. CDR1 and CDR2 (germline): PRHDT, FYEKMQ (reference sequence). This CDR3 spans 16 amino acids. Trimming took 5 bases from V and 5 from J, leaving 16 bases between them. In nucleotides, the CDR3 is TGTGCCAGCAGCACATACCCCGGGTTACATAATTCACCCCTCCACTTT. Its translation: CASSTYPGLHNSPLHF.

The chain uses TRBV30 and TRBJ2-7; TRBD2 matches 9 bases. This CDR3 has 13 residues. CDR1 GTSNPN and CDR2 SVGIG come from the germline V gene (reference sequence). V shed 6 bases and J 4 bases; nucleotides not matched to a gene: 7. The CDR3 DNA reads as TGTGCCTGCCGACTAGCGGTCGGGTACGAGCAGTACTTC. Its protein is CACRLAVGYEQYF.

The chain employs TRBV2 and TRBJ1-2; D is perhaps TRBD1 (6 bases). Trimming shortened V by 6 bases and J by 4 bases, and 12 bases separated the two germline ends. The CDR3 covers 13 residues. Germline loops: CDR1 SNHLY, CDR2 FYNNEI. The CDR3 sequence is CASRGTPSYGYTF. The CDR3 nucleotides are TGTGCCAGCAGAGGGACACCGAGCTATGGCTACACCTTC.

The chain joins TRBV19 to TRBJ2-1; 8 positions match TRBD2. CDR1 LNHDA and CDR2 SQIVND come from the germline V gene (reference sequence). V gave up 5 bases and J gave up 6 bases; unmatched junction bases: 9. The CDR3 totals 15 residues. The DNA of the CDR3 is TGTGCCAGTAGTCGTTGGAGCGGGAGTGCCAATGAGCAGTTCTTC. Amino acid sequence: CASSRWSGSANEQFF.